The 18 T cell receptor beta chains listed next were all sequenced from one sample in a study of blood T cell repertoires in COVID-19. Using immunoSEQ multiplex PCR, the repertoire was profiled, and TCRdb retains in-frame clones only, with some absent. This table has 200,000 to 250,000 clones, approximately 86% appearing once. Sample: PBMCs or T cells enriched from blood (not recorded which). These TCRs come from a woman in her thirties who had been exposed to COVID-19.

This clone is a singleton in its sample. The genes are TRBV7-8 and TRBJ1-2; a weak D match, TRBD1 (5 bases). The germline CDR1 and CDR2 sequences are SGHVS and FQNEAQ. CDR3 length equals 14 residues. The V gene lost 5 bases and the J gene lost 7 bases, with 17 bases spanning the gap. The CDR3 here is CASSTRDWAAGYTF. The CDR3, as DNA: TGTGCCAGCAGCACCCGGGACTGGGCGGCTGGCTACACCTTC.

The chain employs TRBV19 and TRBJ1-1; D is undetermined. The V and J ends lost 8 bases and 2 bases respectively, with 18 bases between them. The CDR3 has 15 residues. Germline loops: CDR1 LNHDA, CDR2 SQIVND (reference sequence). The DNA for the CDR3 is TGTGCCAGTGCACCTCAAATCGGGTTTAACACTGAAGCTTTCTTT. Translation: CASAPQIGFNTEAFF.

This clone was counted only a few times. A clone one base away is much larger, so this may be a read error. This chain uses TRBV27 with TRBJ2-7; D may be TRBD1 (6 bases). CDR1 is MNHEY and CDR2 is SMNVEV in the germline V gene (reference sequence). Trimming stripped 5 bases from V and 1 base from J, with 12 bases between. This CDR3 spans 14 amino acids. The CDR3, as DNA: TGTGCCAGCAGTCCCCGGACAGAATCCTACGAGCAGTACTTC. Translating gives CASSPRTESYEQYF.

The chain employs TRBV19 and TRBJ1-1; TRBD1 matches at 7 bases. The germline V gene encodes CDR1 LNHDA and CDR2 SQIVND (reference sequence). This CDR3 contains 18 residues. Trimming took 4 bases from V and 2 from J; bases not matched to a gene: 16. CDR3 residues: CASSTNYRGFGDNTEAFF. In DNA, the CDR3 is TGTGCCAGTAGTACAAACTACAGGGGATTCGGGGACAACACTGAAGCTTTCTTT.

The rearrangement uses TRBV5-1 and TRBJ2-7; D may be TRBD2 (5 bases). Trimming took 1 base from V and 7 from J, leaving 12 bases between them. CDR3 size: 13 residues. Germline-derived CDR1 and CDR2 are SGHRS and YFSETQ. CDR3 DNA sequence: TGCGCCAGCAGCTTGCGGGCTAGAGGGGAGCAGTACTTC. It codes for CASSLRARGEQYF.

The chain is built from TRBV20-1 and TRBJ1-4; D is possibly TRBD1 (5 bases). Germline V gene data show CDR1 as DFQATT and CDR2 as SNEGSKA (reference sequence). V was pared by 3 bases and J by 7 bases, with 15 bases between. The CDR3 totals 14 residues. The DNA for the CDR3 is TGCAGTGCTAGTCAAGGGGCGCGGAGTGAAAAACTGTTTTTT. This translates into CSASQGARSEKLFF.

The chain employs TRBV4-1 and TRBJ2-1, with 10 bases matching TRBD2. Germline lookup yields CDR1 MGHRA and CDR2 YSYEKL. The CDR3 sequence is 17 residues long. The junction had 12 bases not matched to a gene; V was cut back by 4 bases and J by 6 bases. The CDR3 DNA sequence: TGCGCCAGCAGCCCCTCTGTTATCCCTAGCGGGGGCAATGAGCAGTTCTTC. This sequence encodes CASSPSVIPSGGNEQFF.

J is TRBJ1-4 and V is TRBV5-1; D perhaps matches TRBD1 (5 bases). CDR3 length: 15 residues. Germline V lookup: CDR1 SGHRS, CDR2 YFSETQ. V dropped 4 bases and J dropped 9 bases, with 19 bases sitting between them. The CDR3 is CASSPGRGDNQKLFF. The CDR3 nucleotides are TGCGCCAGCAGCCCCGGGAGGGGAGACAATCAAAAACTGTTTTTT. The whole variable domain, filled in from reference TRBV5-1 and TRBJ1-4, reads KAGVTQTPRYLIKTRGQQVTLSCSPISGHRSVSWYQQTPGQGLQFLFEYFSETQRNKGNFPGRFSGRQFSNSRSEMNVSTLELGDSALYLCASSPGRGDNQKLFFGSGTQLSVL.

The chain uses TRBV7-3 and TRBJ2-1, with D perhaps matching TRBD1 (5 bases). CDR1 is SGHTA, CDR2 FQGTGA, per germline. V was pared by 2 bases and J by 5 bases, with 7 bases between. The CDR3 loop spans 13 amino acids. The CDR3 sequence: CASSLQGHNEQFF. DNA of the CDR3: TGTGCCAGCAGCTTACAGGGCCACAATGAGCAGTTCTTC.

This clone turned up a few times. This CDR3 is CASSPGEIPSYGYTF. DNA of the CDR3: TGTGCCAGCAGCCCTGGAGAAATTCCCTCCTATGGCTACACCTTC. The V and J genes are TRBV5-8 and TRBJ1-2; no clear D. The CDR3 sequence is 15 residues long. Trimming stripped 4 bases from V and 4 bases from J, with 17 bases between. Germline lookup yields CDR1 SGHTS and CDR2 YDEGEE.

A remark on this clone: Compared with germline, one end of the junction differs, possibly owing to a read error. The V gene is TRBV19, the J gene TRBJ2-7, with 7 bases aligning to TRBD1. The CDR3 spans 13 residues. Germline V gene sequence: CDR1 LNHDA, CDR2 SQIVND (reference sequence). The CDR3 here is CASRGPPAHEQYF. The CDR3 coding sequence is TGTGCAAGTAGGGGGCCCCCGGCCCACGAGCAGTACTTC.

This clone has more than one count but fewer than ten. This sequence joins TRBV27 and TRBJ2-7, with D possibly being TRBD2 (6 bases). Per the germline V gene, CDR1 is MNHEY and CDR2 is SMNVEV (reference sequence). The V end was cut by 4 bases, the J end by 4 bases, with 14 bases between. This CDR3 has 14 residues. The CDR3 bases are TGTGCCAGCAGTTCGATAGGGGCGGGGTACGAGCAGTACTTC. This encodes CASSSIGAGYEQYF.

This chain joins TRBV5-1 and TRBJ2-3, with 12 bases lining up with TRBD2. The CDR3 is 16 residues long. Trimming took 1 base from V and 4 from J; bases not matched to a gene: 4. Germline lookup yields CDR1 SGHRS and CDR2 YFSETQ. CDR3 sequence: CASSLSLAGGSDTQYF. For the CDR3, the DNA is TGCGCCAGCAGCTTGTCACTAGCGGGGGGATCAGATACGCAGTATTTT.

The CDR3 DNA follows: TGTGCCATCAGTGGTGTCCTGGGGAGCTATGGCTACACCTTC. Translated: CAISGVLGSYGYTF. V usage is TRBV10-3 and J usage is TRBJ1-2; no definite D call. Germline CDR1 ENHRY, CDR2 SYGVKD. V was shortened by 4 bases and J by 4 bases, with 13 bases between the two germline ends. CDR3 length: 14 residues.

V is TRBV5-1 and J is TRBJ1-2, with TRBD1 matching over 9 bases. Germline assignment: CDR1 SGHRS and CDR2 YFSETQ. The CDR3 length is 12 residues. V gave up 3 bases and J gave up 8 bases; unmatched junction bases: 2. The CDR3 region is CASSWDREGYTF. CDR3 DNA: TGCGCCAGCAGCTGGGACAGGGAAGGCTACACCTTC.

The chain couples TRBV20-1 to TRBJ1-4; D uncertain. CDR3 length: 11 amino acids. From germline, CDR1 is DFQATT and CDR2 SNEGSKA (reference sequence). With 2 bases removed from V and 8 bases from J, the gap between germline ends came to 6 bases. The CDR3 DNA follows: TGCAGTGCTAGAAGCGGGGAAAAACTGTTTTTT. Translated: CSARSGEKLFF.

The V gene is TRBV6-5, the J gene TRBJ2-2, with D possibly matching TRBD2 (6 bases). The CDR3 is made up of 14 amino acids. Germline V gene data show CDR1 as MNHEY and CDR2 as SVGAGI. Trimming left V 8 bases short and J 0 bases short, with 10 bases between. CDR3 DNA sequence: TGTGCCAGCTGCGGCGGGACGAACACCGGGGAGCTGTTTTTT. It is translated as CASCGGTNTGELFF.

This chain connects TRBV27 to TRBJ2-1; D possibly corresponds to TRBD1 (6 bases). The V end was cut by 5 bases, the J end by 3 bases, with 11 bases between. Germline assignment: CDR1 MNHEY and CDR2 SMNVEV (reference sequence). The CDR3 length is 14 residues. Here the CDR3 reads CASSPRTVYNEQFF. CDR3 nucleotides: TGTGCCAGCAGTCCTCGGACAGTCTACAATGAGCAGTTCTTC.